The present T cell receptor (beta chain) was sequenced within a study of post-analysis software for immune sequencing data. Across the whole study: Patients had relapsing-remitting, secondary progressive or progressive-relapsing multiple sclerosis; some lacked subtype. Study conclusions and caveats: Those with multiple sclerosis, the patient group, showed significantly lower normalized Chao1 diversity than controls. TRBV segments more frequent in patients than in controls numbered a few and included TRBV5-6, TRBV5-1 and TRBV20-1.

TCR beta libraries were prepared from cDNA with unique molecular identifiers. Once roughly 0.9 to 11 million T cells were used, some 500,000 cDNA molecules resulted. TCRdb re-derived calls from the PCR reads in MiXCR, one entry per CDR3 protein. This sample yields 800,000 to 950,000 distinct CDR3 sequences, of which about 53% are seen a single time; roughly 4.4% belongs to the top ten. The germline V gene has CDR1 MRHNA and CDR2 SNTAGT. This CDR3 region has 13 residues. Trimming took off 6 bases at V and 2 bases at J, with 9 bases between the two ends. This clonotype was observed at least ten times. The antigen remains undetermined.

The rearrangement joins TRBV6-4 to TRBJ2-3, with a possible D match to TRBD1 (5 bases). The specimen sequenced was blood. The origin of this receptor is a girl aged 10 to 17 with multiple sclerosis. The CDR3 spells CASSSTDTDTQYF. The CDR3 nucleotides are TGTGCCAGCAGCTCGACAGACACAGATACGCAGTATTTT.